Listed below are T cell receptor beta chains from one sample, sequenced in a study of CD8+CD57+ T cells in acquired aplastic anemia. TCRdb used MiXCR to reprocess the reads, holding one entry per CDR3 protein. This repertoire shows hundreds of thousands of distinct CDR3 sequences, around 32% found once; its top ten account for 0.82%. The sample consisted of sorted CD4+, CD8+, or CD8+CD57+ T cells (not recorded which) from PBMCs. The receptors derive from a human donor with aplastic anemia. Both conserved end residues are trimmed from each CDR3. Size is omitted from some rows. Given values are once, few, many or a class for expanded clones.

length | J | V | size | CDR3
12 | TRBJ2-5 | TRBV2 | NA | ASSPGIARETQY
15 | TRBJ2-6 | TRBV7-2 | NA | ASSLTSGRAGANVLT
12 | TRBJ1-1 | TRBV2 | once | ASRDRSGATEAF
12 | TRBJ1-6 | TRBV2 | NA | ASSEDSYNSPLH
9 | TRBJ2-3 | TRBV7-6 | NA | ASSLCGMQY
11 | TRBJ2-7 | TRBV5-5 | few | ASWGGIRGEQY
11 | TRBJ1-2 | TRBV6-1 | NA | ASSTGGNNGYT
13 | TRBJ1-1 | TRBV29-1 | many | SVGGDRRGNTEAF
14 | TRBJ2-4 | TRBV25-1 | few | ASSATGAVAKNIQY
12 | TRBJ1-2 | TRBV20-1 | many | SARPGQGANGYT
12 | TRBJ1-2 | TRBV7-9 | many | ASSQGTYEYGYT
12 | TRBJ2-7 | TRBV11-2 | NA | ASSRSGGPYEQY
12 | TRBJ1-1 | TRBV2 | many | ASIKDTLNTEAF
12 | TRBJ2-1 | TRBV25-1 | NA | ASSAAGDINEQF
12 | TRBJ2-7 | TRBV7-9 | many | ASSLAGAAYEQY
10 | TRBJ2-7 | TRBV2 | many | ASSEESPEQY
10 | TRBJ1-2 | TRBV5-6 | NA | ASSFGEGSYT
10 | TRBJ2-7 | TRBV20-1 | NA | SARFNSSEQY
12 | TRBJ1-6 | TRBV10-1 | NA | ASSGGRWDSPLH
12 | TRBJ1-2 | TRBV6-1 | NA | ASTLRRGASGYT
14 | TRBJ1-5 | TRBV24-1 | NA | ATSDFGQASNQPQH
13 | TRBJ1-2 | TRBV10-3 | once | ATNRDRLLNYGYT
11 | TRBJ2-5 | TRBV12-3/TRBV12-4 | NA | ASSTGTQETQY
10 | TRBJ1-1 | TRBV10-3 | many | AISAVNTEAF
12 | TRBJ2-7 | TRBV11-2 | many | ASSWGLAEYEQY
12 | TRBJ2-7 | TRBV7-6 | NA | ASSLATGFNEQY
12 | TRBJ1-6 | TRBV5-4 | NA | VSSVGQGDSPLH
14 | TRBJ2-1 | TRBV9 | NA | ASSVGPTQGRNEQF
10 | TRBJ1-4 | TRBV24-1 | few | ATSELGRGEF
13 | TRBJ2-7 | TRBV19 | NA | ASSIMNSGVYEQY
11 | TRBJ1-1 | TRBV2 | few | ASKGGANTEAF
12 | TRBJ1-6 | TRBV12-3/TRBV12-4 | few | ASSLTLGQATLH
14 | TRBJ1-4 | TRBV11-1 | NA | ASSPHMGQGNEKLF
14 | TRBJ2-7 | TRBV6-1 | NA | ASSRLAPARLDEQY
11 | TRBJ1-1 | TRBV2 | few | ASSPDRVTEAF
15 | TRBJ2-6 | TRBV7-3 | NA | ASSPHKGDPGANVLT
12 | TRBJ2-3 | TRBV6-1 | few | ASSLGLETDTQY
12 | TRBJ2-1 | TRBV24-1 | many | ATSDADRSNEQF
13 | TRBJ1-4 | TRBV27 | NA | ASSGLGTGEEKLF
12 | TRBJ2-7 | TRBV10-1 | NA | ASRPPILQGEQY
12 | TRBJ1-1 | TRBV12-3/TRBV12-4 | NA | ASSLQPGNTEAF